This passage covers 18 T cell receptor beta chains from one sample sequenced in a study of T cell repertoires in cytomegalovirus infection. These TCRs' antigens remain unknown. TCRdb passed the reads through MiXCR, listing each CDR3 protein once. The sample has about 830,000 distinct CDR3 sequences; 32% are singletons. The sequences come from cultured CD8+ T cells from PBMCs, collected from culture after CMV antigen stimulation. The receptors stem from a human donor in good health (CMV status not recorded). Some clones in this sample may be carry-over from other donors' samples.

There are a few counts of this clonotype. The rearrangement uses TRBV7-3 and TRBJ2-1, with 10 bases aligning to TRBD1. CDR1 is SGHTA and CDR2 is FQGTGA in the germline V gene. This CDR3 has 17 amino acids. V lost 6 bases to trimming and J lost 0 bases; unmatched junction nucleotides: 8. The CDR3, as DNA: TGTGCCAGCAGTCGTGGGACAGGGGTTCCCTCCTACAATGAGCAGTTCTTC. This encodes CASSRGTGVPSYNEQFF.

The CDR3 is CATGQGAFNEQFF. The DNA of the CDR3 is TGTGCCACGGGACAGGGGGCATTCAATGAGCAGTTCTTC. This chain links TRBV12-5 with TRBJ2-1; 12 bases line up with TRBD1. The V gene's germline CDR1 is LGHNT and CDR2 FRNRAP. There are 13 residues in the CDR3.

The rearrangement uses TRBV28 and TRBJ2-5; the D gene could be TRBD1 or TRBD2 (5 bases each). The CDR3 is 14 amino acids. Trimming cost V 5 bases and J 1 base, with 11 bases left between them. Germline values: CDR1 MDHEN, CDR2 SYDVKM. The DNA of the CDR3 is TGTGCCAGCAGTAAACACGGGACCCAAGAGACCCAGTACTTC. Translating gives CASSKHGTQETQYF.

There are many counts of this clonotype. The chain recombines TRBV7-2 with TRBJ2-4, with a weak D call TRBD2 (5 bases). Germline assignment: CDR1 SGHTA and CDR2 FQGNSA. V was shortened by 3 bases and J by 0 bases, with 6 bases between the two germline ends. CDR3 length: 14 amino acids. The CDR3 spells CASSLGVAKNIQYF. The CDR3 nucleotides are TGTGCCAGCAGCTTGGGAGTAGCCAAAAACATTCAGTACTTC.

V usage is TRBV7-4 and J usage is TRBJ1-6; D call uncertain. The V end was cut by 7 bases, the J end by 7 bases, with 5 bases between. This CDR3 is 11 amino acids long. The germline gives CDR1 SGHVT, CDR2 SQSDAQ. CDR3: CASTQNSPLHF. CDR3 nucleotide sequence: TGTGCCAGCACCCAGAATTCACCCCTCCACTTT.

This clonotype has only a few counts. The chain is built from TRBV15 and TRBJ2-4; D is undetermined. This CDR3 is 12 amino acids long. Germline V CDR1 and CDR2: LNHNV, YYDKDF (reference sequence). Trimming removed 3 bases from V and 13 bases from J, with 13 bases in between. CDR3 coding DNA: TGTGCCACCAGCAGGTTCGATGCCCCCCAGTACTTC. This sequence encodes CATSRFDAPQYF.

The V gene is TRBV6-2 or TRBV6-3, the J gene TRBJ2-7, with 7 bases that match TRBD1. Germline CDR1 is MNHEY and CDR2 is SVGEGT. The CDR3 contains 16 residues. CDR3 DNA sequence: TGTGCCAGCTGTTACCATGAGGTGACAGGGAACCACGAGCAGTACGTC. Protein: CASCYHEVTGNHEQYV.

This chain joins TRBV7-2 and TRBJ2-3; D is unclear. Germline values: CDR1 SGHTA, CDR2 FQGNSA. The CDR3 is 11 residues long. V dropped 10 bases and J dropped 3 bases, with 8 bases sitting between them. The CDR3 spells CATSATDTQYF. DNA for the CDR3: TGTGCCACCTCGGCTACAGATACGCAGTATTTT.

This clonotype showed up just a few times. The CDR3 nucleotides are TGCAGTGCTAGAGATCCCGGGACTAGCGTACACTCCTACAATGAGCAGTTCTTC. Translated, it gives CSARDPGTSVHSYNEQFF. The chain couples TRBV20-1 to TRBJ2-1; 10 positions match TRBD2. Germline CDR1 DFQATT, CDR2 SNEGSKA (reference sequence). Unmatched junction bases numbered 8, after V lost 0 bases and J lost 0 bases. The CDR3 consists of 18 residues.

This clonotype was recorded many times. This sequence joins TRBV12-3 or TRBV12-4 and TRBJ1-2; 7 nucleotides match TRBD1. V trimming: 4 bases; J trimming: 2 bases; junction bases outside the gene matches: 7. The CDR3 is made up of 15 amino acids. Here the CDR3 DNA reads TGTGCCAGCAGTTCCGACAGGGATGGGAACTATGGCTACACCTTC. Its protein is CASSSDRDGNYGYTF.

The V call is TRBV2, the J call TRBJ1-1; no clear D. Germline CDR1 reads SNHLY; CDR2 reads FYNNEI. The CDR3 is 12 residues long. V shed 4 bases and J shed 1 base, with 4 bases lying between them. The CDR3 nucleotides are TGTGCCAGCAGTGTTTCGAACACTGAAGCTTTCTTT. Protein sequence: CASSVSNTEAFF.

The J gene is TRBJ1-2, the V gene TRBV7-9; TRBD1 matches at 8 bases. J gave up 7 bases and V 7 bases, and 8 bases lay outside the gene matches. The CDR3 extends over 13 amino acids. In germline, CDR1 is SEHNR, CDR2 FQNEAQ (reference sequence). The CDR3 is CASNTDRAGGYTF. CDR3 nucleotides: TGTGCCAGCAACACGGACAGGGCAGGTGGCTACACCTTC.

The V gene is TRBV7-9, the J gene TRBJ2-7; D is unresolved. Trimming left V 6 bases short and J 3 bases short, with 15 bases between. CDR1 is SEHNR, CDR2 FQNEAQ, per germline (reference sequence). CDR3 length equals 14 residues. CDR3 in DNA: TGTGCCAGCAGTAGCCGGACGACGTACTACGAGCAGTACTTC. Translation: CASSSRTTYYEQYF.

Comment on this clonotype: Germline and junction disagree at one end, which may indicate a read error. The V call is TRBV5-1, the J call TRBJ2-2, with 8 bases aligning to TRBD1. Germline-derived CDR1 and CDR2 are SGHRS and YFSETQ. CDR3 size: 18 residues. CDR3 nucleotide sequence: TGCGCCAGCAGCGCCCCGGGACAGGAGCATCCGAACACCGGGGAACTGTTTTTT. It encodes CASSAPGQEHPNTGELFF.

This clonotype was seen a few times. Written as DNA, the CDR3 is TGTGCCTCCCAGGCAGAGGGGGTCATGAACACTGAAGCTTTCTTT. As protein: CASQAEGVMNTEAFF. The rearrangement links TRBV6-2 or TRBV6-3 to TRBJ1-1, with a possible D match to TRBD1 (6 bases). V dropped 11 bases and J dropped 0 bases, with 19 bases sitting between them. CDR3 length: 15 residues. From germline, CDR1 is MNHEY and CDR2 SVGEGT.

This rearrangement joins TRBV6-6 to TRBJ1-5; 8 nucleotides align to TRBD1. J gave up 1 base and V 6 bases, and 14 bases lay outside the gene matches. Germline-derived CDR1 and CDR2 are MNHNY and SVGAGI (reference sequence). CDR3 length equals 18 residues. CDR3 region: CASRETGASIMSNQPQHF. The CDR3 DNA follows: TGTGCCAGCAGGGAGACAGGGGCTAGTATTATGAGCAATCAGCCCCAGCATTTT.

A few counts support this clonotype. The chain joins TRBV11-1 to TRBJ2-5, with 9 bases matching TRBD1. The CDR3 runs to 17 residues. Trimming removed 3 bases from V and 4 bases from J; junction bases left unmatched: 12. Germline V CDR1 and CDR2: SGHAT, FQDESV (reference sequence). The CDR3 region is CASSFGTGHGLGETQYF. CDR3 nucleotides: TGTGCCAGCAGCTTCGGGACAGGGCATGGATTAGGAGAGACCCAGTACTTC.

The chain uses TRBV7-6 and TRBJ1-2, with no clear D. The ends were cut back, 3 bases at V and 8 bases at J, with 19 bases in the middle. This CDR3 has 15 residues. In germline, CDR1 is SGHVS, CDR2 FNYEAQ. CDR3 bases: TGTGCCAGCAGCTTTGGGTCAGGCAGTACGGGCGGCTACACCTTC. This sequence encodes CASSFGSGSTGGYTF.